This T cell receptor beta chain was captured by sequencing in a study of blood T cell repertoires in COVID-19. The CDR3 loop spans 14 amino acids. V was clipped by 6 bases and J by 2 bases, with 13 bases between them. Germline CDR1 is MDHEN and CDR2 is SYDVKM. The repertoire was sequenced with immunoSEQ multiplex PCR; TCRdb's copy has only in-frame clones and lacks some. The table shows some 89,000 clones, with approximately 79% occurring only once. The sequence was collected from a man aged 70 or older with acute or convalescent COVID-19. The rearrangement uses TRBV28 and TRBJ1-2, with a tentative D call TRBD1 (5 bases). The material sequenced was peripheral blood. The CDR3 loop is CASSQGLKNYGYTF. CDR3 nucleotide sequence: TGTGCCAGCAGCCAGGGACTGAAAAACTATGGCTACACCTTC.